The clone carrying this TCR beta chain was found many times. Each diagnosis drew on symptoms, thyroxine, TRAb, thyroid ultrasound and orbital computed tomography findings. PBMCs stemmed from under 11 ml fresh peripheral blood. The CDR3 is made up of 13 amino acids. Germline lookup yields CDR1 GTSNPN and CDR2 SVGIG (reference sequence). The V and J ends lost 1 base and 2 bases respectively, with 8 bases between them. From RNA transcripts, TCR beta CDR3 regions were amplified. HTBI primers were used for first-round RT-PCR of the TCR CDR3. TCRdb processed the multiplex PCR reads anew with MiXCR; each CDR3 protein has one entry. Among about 500,000 distinct CDR3 sequences listed, about 15% were seen once. These data originate in a study of T cells in Graves' hyperthyroidism and ophthalmopathy. The overall study: Peripheral blood specimens were obtained at initial diagnosis, prior to any treatment.

The sequencing sample was made of blood. This chain joins TRBV30 and TRBJ1-2; D is undetermined. The sequence was obtained from a woman aged 18-29 years with Graves' hyperthyroidism. The CDR3 nucleotides read TGTGCCTGGAGTGGAAAGTCAAACTATGGCTACACCTTC. Its protein product is CAWSGKSNYGYTF.